The present T cell receptor (beta chain) was sequenced within a study of identical twins. TCRdb processed the 5' RACE reads anew with MiXCR; each CDR3 protein has one entry. The table has about 570,000 distinct CDR3 sequences, around a tenth seen once; the top ten hold approximately 3.2%. Overall study findings and caveats: Within cord blood, abundant beta clonotypes carried fewer insertions, but memory repertoires showed no such trend. Without tracking the same donors, conclusions rested on cross-sectional statistical analysis.

This clonotype turned up a few times. Antigen: not known. Germline CDR1 is LNHDA and CDR2 is SQIVND (reference sequence). CDR3 length: 12 amino acids. Trimming cost V 7 bases and J 2 bases, with 7 bases left between them. These data are also associated with another study on yellow fever vaccine responses in identical twins.

The specimen was PBMCs. The chain links TRBV19 to TRBJ2-3, with D maybe TRBD1 (5 bases). This clonotype was obtained from a woman aged 18-30 years in good health. In DNA, the CDR3 is TGTGCCAGTACAGGGATCACAGATACGCAGTATTTT. This encodes CASTGITDTQYF. The complete variable domain, with remaining parts taken from reference TRBV19 and TRBJ2-3, reads DGGITQSPKYLFRKEGQNVTLSCEQNLNHDAMYWYRQDPGQGLRLIYYSQIVNDFQKGDIAEGYSVSREKKESFPLTVTSAQKNPTAFYLCASTGITDTQYFGPGTRLTVL.